These 13 T cell receptor beta chains originate from one sample sequenced in a study of OX40 agonist ivuxolimab in advanced cancers. Profiling relied on immunoSEQ multiplex PCR, and the TCRdb table lists in-frame clones only, not all of them. The sample includes under 40,000 clones, 65% to 85% seen only once; the top ten take approximately 1.8%. The sample in question was CD4+ or CD8+ T cells sorted from blood, obtained in a trial of the OX40 agonist ivuxolimab. The origin of the receptors is an adult with an advanced solid tumor such as melanoma, head and neck, liver or kidney cancer.

The CDR3 is CASSEDRGQPQHF. CDR3 DNA: TGTGCCAGTAGCGAAGACAGGGGTCAGCCCCAGCATTTT. The chain has TRBV19 and TRBJ1-5, with 8 bases aligning to TRBD1. This CDR3 has 13 residues. CDR1 LNHDA and CDR2 SQIVND come from the germline V gene (reference sequence). The junction had 4 bases not matched to a gene; V was cut back by 6 bases and J by 6 bases.

The chain couples TRBV2 to TRBJ2-3; no clear D. CDR1 and CDR2 from the germline V gene are SNHLY and FYNNEI. The CDR3 contains 14 residues. Trimming cost V 2 bases and J 1 base, with 7 bases left between them. The CDR3 DNA reads TGTGCCAGCAGTGAAAATGGGCGCACAGATACGCAGTATTTT. This sequence encodes CASSENGRTDTQYF.

The genes are TRBV19 and TRBJ2-7, with D unresolved. Trimming removed 4 bases from V and 3 bases from J, with 16 bases in between. This CDR3 has 15 amino acids. Germline values: CDR1 LNHDA, CDR2 SQIVND (reference sequence). CDR3 DNA: TGTGCCAGTAGTACAGCCGGTAGCCAAAACTACGAGCAGTACTTC. Its protein product is CASSTAGSQNYEQYF.

The rearrangement uses TRBV19 and TRBJ1-4; D not certain. This CDR3 spans 15 amino acids. Looked up from germline, CDR1 is LNHDA and CDR2 is SQIVND (reference sequence). Trimming stripped 5 bases from V and 11 bases from J, with 21 bases between. Here the CDR3 reads CASSPPEGFRKKLFF. The CDR3 nucleotides read TGTGCCAGTAGTCCCCCGGAAGGTTTCAGGAAGAAACTGTTTTTT. The variable domain in full, completed from reference TRBV19 and TRBJ1-4, reads DGGITQSPKYLFRKEGQNVTLSCEQNLNHDAMYWYRQDPGQGLRLIYYSQIVNDFQKGDIAEGYSVSREKKESFPLTVTSAQKNPTAFYLCASSPPEGFRKKLFFGSGTQLSVL.

This clone was recorded a few times. This rearrangement joins TRBV5-1 to TRBJ2-3; 13 bases are a match to TRBD2. The junction had 3 bases not matched to a gene; V was cut back by 3 bases and J by 5 bases. Per germline, CDR1 SGHRS and CDR2 YFSETQ. CDR3 length equals 15 residues. CDR3 bases: TGCGCCAGCAGCTACAGACTAGCGGGGGGAGATACGCAGTATTTT. Protein product: CASSYRLAGGDTQYF.

This chain connects TRBV10-1 to TRBJ2-3; no clear D gene. Trimming removed 3 bases from V and 8 bases from J, with 6 bases in between. Germline V CDR1 and CDR2: WNHNN, SYGVQD (reference sequence). The CDR3 has 11 amino acids. CDR3 coding DNA: TGCGCCAGCAGTGATCGAGGTACGCAGTATTTT. Protein: CASSDRGTQYF.

The chain couples TRBV11-2 to TRBJ2-3; D is unclear. The CDR3 is 12 residues long. The V gene lost 10 bases and the J gene lost 5 bases, with 13 bases spanning the gap. In germline, CDR1 is SGHAT, CDR2 FQNNGV. The CDR3 DNA reads as TGTGCCACCCATAGTGGGTTAGATACGCAGTATTTT. Translation: CATHSGLDTQYF.

The rearrangement uses TRBV7-2 and TRBJ2-7; 12 nucleotides agree with TRBD1. The CDR3 covers 17 residues. V dropped 3 bases and J dropped 1; count of bases not matched to a gene: 7. CDR1 and CDR2 (germline): SGHTA, FQGNSA. CDR3 region: CASSFTGTGGPSYEQYF. In DNA, the CDR3 is TGTGCCAGCAGCTTCACCGGGACAGGGGGCCCGTCCTACGAGCAGTACTTC.

This chain uses TRBV5-1 with TRBJ2-7; TRBD1 or TRBD2 may be the D gene (6 bases each). V shed 0 bases and J shed 7 bases, with 14 bases lying between them. CDR3 length equals 14 residues. Germline V gives CDR1 SGHRS, CDR2 YFSETQ. CDR3 residues: CASSLAGAAGEQYF. The CDR3 DNA reads as TGCGCCAGCAGCTTGGCAGGGGCGGCGGGGGAGCAGTACTTC.

The chain links TRBV5-5 to TRBJ2-5, with a tentative D call TRBD1 (6 bases). Germline CDR1 and CDR2: SGHKS and YYEKEE (reference sequence). This CDR3 comprises 13 residues. Trimming shortened V by 4 bases and J by 0 bases, and 7 bases separated the two germline ends. CDR3 in DNA: TGTGCCAGCAGCAGGGACAACCAAGAGACCCAGTACTTC. Translation gives CASSRDNQETQYF.

This chain connects TRBV6-1 to TRBJ2-1; 8 positions agree with TRBD2. CDR3 length: 16 amino acids. The ends lost 0 bases at V and 1 base at J; junction bases unmatched: 2. In germline, CDR1 is MNHNS, CDR2 SASEGT. CDR3 coding DNA: TGTGCCAGCAGTGAAGCGGCTAGCGGGTCCTACAATGAGCAGTTCTTC. Its translation: CASSEAASGSYNEQFF.

V usage is TRBV19 and J usage is TRBJ1-2; D is undetermined. CDR1 is LNHDA, CDR2 SQIVND, per germline (reference sequence). V lost 7 bases and J lost 4, with 13 bases in between. The CDR3 spans 13 residues. CDR3 amino acids: CASTPGGVYGYTF. The CDR3 coding sequence is TGTGCCAGTACCCCGGGCGGGGTCTATGGCTACACCTTC.

V and J are TRBV7-9 and TRBJ2-1, with 9 bases aligning to TRBD2. Unmatched junction bases numbered 8, after V lost 6 bases and J lost 5 bases. Germline V gene sequence: CDR1 SEHNR, CDR2 FQNEAQ (reference sequence). The CDR3 is made up of 15 amino acids. CDR3 DNA sequence: TGTGCCAGCAGAAAGGGGACTAGCAGAAACAATGAGCAGTTCTTC. This sequence encodes CASRKGTSRNNEQFF.